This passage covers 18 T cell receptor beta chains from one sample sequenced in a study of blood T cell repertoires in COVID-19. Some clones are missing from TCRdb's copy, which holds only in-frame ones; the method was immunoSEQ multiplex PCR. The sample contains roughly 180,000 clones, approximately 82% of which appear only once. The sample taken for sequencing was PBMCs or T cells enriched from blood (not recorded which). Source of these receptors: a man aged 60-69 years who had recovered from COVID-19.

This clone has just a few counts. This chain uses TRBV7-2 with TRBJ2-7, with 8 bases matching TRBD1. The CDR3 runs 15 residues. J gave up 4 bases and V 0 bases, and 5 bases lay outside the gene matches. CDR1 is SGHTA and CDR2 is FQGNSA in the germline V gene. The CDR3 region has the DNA TGTGCCAGCAGCTTAGCGGACACAGGGGGGTACGAGCAGTACTTC. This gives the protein CASSLADTGGYEQYF.

The chain's CDR3 is CASSLAGDWGELFF. The CDR3 coding sequence is TGTGCCAGTAGTTTGGCCGGGGACTGGGGCGAACTGTTTTTT. This rearrangement joins TRBV19 to TRBJ1-4, with TRBD1 as a possible D gene (5 bases). The V gene's germline CDR1 is LNHDA and CDR2 SQIVND (reference sequence). This CDR3 has 14 amino acids. V dropped 5 bases and J dropped 12 bases, with 19 bases sitting between them.

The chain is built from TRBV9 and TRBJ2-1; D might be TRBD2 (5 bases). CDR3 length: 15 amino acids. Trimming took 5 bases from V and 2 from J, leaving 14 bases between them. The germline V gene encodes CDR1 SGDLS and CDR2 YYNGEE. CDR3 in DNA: TGTGCCAGCAGTGAGGGTCCACGGGCCTACAATGAGCAGTTCTTC. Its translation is CASSEGPRAYNEQFF.

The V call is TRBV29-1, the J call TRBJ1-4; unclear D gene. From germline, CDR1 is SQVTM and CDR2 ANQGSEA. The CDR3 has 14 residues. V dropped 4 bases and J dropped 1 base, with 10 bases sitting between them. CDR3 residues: CSVARAGTNEKLFF. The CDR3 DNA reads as TGCAGCGTTGCGCGGGCCGGAACTAATGAAAAACTGTTTTTT.

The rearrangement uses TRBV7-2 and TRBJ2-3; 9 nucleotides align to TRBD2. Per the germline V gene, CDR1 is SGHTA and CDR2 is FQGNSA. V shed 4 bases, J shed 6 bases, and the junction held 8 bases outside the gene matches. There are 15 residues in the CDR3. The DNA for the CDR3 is TGTGCCAGCAGCTCTAGCGGGACCCCCTTGGATACGCAGTATTTT. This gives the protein CASSSSGTPLDTQYF.

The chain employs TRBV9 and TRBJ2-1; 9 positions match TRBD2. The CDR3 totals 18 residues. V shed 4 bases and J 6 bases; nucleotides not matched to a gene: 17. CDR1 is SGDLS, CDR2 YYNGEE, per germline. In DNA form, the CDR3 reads TGTGCCAGCAGCCTTAGTCCCTTACTTAGCGGGGGCTTCAATGAGCAGTTCTTC. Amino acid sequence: CASSLSPLLSGGFNEQFF.

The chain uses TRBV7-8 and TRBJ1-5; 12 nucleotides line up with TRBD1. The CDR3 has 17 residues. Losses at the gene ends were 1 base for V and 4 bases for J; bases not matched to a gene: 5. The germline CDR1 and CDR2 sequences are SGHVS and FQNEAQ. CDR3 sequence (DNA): TGTGCCAGCAGCTTAGGAATGGGACAGGGGGCTAATCAGCCCCAGCATTTT. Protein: CASSLGMGQGANQPQHF.

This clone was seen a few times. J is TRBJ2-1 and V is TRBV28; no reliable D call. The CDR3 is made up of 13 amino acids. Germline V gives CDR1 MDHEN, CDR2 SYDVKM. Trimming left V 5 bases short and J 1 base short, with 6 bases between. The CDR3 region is CASSLGSYNEQFF. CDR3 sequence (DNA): TGTGCCAGCAGTCTCGGGTCCTACAATGAGCAGTTCTTC. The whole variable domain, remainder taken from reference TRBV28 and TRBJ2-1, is DVKVTQSSRYLVKRTGEKVFLECVQDMDHENMFWYRQDPGLGLRLIYFSYDVKMKEKGDIPEGYSVSREKKERFSLILESASTNQTSMYLCASSLGSYNEQFFGPGTRLTVL.

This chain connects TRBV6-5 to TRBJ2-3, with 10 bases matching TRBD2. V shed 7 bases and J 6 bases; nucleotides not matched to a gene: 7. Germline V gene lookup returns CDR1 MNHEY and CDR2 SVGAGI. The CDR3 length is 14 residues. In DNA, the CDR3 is TGTGCCAGCACCGTAGCGGGGGGTGGGGATACGCAGTATTTT. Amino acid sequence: CASTVAGGGDTQYF.

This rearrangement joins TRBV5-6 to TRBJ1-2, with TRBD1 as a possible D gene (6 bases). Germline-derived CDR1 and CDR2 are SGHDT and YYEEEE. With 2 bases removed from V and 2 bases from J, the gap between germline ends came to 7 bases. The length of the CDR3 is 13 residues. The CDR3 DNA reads TGTGCCAGCAGCTTAGACAGGAACTATGGCTACACCTTC. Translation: CASSLDRNYGYTF.

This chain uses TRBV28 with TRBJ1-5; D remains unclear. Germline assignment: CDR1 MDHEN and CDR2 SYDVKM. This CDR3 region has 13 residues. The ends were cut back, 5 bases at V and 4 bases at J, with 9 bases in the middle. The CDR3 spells CASSPVVNQPQHF. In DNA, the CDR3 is TGTGCCAGCAGTCCAGTCGTGAATCAGCCCCAGCATTTT.

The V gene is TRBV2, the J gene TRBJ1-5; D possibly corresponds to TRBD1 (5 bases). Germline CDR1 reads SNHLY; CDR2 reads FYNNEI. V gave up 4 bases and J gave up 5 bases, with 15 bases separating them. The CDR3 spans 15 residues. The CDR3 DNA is TGTGCCAGCAGTGGTAGTCGACAGACACATCAGCCCCAGCATTTT. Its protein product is CASSGSRQTHQPQHF. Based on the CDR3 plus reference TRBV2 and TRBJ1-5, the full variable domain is EPEVTQTPSHQVTQMGQEVILRCVPISNHLYFYWYRQILGQKVEFLVSFYNNEISEKSEIFDDQFSVERPDGSNFTLKIRSTKLEDSAMYFCASSGSRQTHQPQHFGDGTRLSIL.

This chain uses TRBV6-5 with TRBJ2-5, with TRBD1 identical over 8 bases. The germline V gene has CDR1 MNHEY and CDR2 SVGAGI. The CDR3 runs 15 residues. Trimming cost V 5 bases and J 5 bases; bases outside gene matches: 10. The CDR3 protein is CASSPGGAISETQYF. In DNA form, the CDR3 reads TGTGCCAGCAGTCCAGGGGGCGCGATAAGCGAGACCCAGTACTTC.

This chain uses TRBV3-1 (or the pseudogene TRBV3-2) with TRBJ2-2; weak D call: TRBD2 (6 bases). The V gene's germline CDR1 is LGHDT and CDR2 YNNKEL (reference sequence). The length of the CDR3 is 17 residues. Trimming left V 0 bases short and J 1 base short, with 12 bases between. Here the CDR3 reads CASSQDLRGRNTGELFF. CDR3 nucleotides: TGTGCCAGCAGCCAAGATCTGCGGGGCCGGAACACCGGGGAGCTGTTTTTT.

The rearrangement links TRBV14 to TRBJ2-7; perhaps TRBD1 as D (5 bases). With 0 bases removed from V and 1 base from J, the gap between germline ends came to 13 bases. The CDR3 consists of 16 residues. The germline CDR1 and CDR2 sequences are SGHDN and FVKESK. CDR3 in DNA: TGTGCCAGCAGCCAAGAACTCCTAGGGGTTTCCTACGAGCAGTACTTC. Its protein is CASSQELLGVSYEQYF.

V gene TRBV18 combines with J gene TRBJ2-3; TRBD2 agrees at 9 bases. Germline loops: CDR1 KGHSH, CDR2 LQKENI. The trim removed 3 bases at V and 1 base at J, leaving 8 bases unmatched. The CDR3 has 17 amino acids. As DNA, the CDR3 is TGTGCCAGCTCACCCGGCCCCCCTAGCGGGGGCACAGATACGCAGTATTTT. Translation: CASSPGPPSGGTDTQYF.

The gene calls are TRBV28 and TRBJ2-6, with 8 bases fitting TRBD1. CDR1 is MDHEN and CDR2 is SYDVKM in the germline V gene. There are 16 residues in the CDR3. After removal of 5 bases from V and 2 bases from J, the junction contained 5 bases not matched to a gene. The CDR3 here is CASSRRTGTGANVLTF. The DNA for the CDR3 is TGTGCCAGCAGTAGACGGACAGGGACTGGGGCCAACGTCCTGACTTTC.

The CDR3 here is CASPTENYGYTF. In DNA, the CDR3 is TGTGCTAGTCCGACAGAGAACTATGGCTACACCTTC. This chain uses TRBV12-5 with TRBJ1-2, with TRBD1 as a possible D gene (5 bases). The germline gives CDR1 LGHNT, CDR2 FRNRAP. The CDR3 is made up of 12 amino acids. Deletions cut 8 bases from V and 2 bases from J, with 9 bases between.